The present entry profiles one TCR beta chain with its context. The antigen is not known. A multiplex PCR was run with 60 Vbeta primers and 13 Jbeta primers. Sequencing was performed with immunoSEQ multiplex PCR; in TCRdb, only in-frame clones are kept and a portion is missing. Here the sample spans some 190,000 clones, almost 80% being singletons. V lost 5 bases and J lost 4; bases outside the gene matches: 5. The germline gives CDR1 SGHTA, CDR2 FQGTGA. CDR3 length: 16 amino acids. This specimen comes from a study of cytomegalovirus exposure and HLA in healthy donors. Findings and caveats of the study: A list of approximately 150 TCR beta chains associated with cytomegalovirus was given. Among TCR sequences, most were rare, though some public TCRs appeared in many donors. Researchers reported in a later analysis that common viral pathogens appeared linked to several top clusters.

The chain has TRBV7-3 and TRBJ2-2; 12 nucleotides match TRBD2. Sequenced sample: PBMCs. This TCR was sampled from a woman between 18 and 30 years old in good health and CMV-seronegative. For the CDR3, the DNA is TGTGCCAGCAGCGTCCCGACTAGCGGGGGCACCGGGGAGCTGTTTTTT. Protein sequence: CASSVPTSGGTGELFF. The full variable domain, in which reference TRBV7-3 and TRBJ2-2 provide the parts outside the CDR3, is GAGVSQTPSNKVTEKGKYVELRCDPISGHTALYWYRQSLGQGPEFLIYFQGTGAADDSGLPNDRFFAVRPEGSVSTLKIQRTERGDSAVYLCASSVPTSGGTGELFFGEGSRLTVL.